The sequence of this T cell receptor beta chain was determined in a study of blood T cell repertoires in COVID-19. Assay used: immunoSEQ multiplex PCR; TCRdb lists only in-frame clones, some missing. The repertoire holds about 64,000 clones, with about nine tenths as singletons. Material for sequencing was peripheral blood. The TCR comes from a man aged 45-60 years with active COVID-19.

The CDR3 region has the DNA TGTGCCAGCAGCCCGAATACCGAGGCCGGGGAGCTGTTTTTT. It translates to CASSPNTEAGELFF. The chain combines TRBV9 with TRBJ2-2; D remains unclear. V lost 4 bases and J lost 6, with 13 bases in between. The germline gives CDR1 SGDLS, CDR2 YYNGEE. The CDR3 contains 14 residues.